A selection of T cell receptor beta chains follows, all from one sample in a study of blood T cell repertoires in COVID-19. Produced via immunoSEQ multiplex PCR; TCRdb's table is partial and in-frame only. This sample has some 74,000 clones, with approximately 78% found just once. Sequencing used peripheral blood. The source of these receptors is a woman older than 75 with active or convalescent COVID-19. Both conserved end residues are part of each CDR3. A D gene is named only where the DNA matches it firmly. Expanded clones get a size class; other rows say once, few or many, or leave the size out.

v_call	d_call	j_call	cdr3_length	clone_size	cdr3_aa	cdr3_nt
TRBV6-2/TRBV6-3	TRBD1	TRBJ1-2	15	NA	CASSYSTGSIYGYTF	TGTGCCAGCAGTTACTCGACAGGGTCAATCTATGGCTACACCTTC
TRBV2	TRBD2	TRBJ2-5	16	few	CASSSRASGSGETQYF	TGTGCCAGCAGTAGCCGGGCTAGCGGGAGTGGAGAGACCCAGTACTTC
TRBV4-3	TRBD1	TRBJ1-3	17	NA	CASSLRPGTGPGNTIYF	TGCGCCAGCAGCCTTCGTCCCGGGACAGGTCCTGGAAACACCATATATTTT
TRBV5-4	TRBD2	TRBJ2-1	14	NA	CASTPELASNEQFF	TGTGCCAGCACCCCCGAACTAGCGAGCAATGAGCAGTTCTTC
TRBV27	NA	TRBJ1-6	14	NA	CASSTQGNNSPLHF	TGTGCCAGCAGTACTCAGGGGAATAATTCACCCCTCCACTTT
TRBV30	NA	TRBJ1-2	15	once	CAWSPYGGFGYGYTF	TGTGCCTGGAGTCCCTATGGCGGGTTCGGCTATGGCTACACCTTC
TRBV12-3/TRBV12-4	NA	TRBJ1-4	11	NA	CASSQNEKLFF	TGTGCCAGCAGTCAAAATGAAAAACTGTTTTTT
TRBV6-2/TRBV6-3	TRBD1	TRBJ1-5	15	NA	CASSYSGTGGQPQHF	TGTGCCAGCAGTTACTCGGGGACAGGGGGTCAGCCCCAGCATTTT
TRBV19	TRBD2	TRBJ2-1	13	NA	CASSIGGGNEQFF	TGTGCCAGTAGTATCGGCGGGGGCAATGAGCAGTTCTTC
TRBV7-9	TRBD1	TRBJ1-2	13	NA	CASSLRQGNGYTF	TGTGCCAGCAGCTTACGACAGGGAAACGGCTACACCTTC
TRBV5-5	NA	TRBJ2-7	11	few	CASSRSYEQYF	TGTGCCAGCAGCCGGTCCTACGAGCAGTACTTC
TRBV27	TRBD1	TRBJ1-6	15	NA	CASSSYGQGNSPLHF	TGTGCCAGCAGTTCATACGGACAGGGGAATTCACCCCTCCACTTT
TRBV5-5	NA	TRBJ2-2	12	NA	CASSFSAGELFF	TGTGCCAGCAGCTTTTCTGCCGGGGAGCTGTTTTTT
TRBV5-6	TRBD1	TRBJ2-5	15	NA	CASSYTTGVGETQYF	TGTGCCAGCAGCTACACGACAGGGGTTGGGGAGACCCAGTACTTC
TRBV19	NA	TRBJ1-2	14	NA	CASSLTRKNYGYTF	TGTGCCAGTAGCCTGACAAGAAAGAACTATGGCTACACCTTC
TRBV9	NA	TRBJ1-5	15	NA	CASSVGGGGNQPQHF	TGTGCCAGCAGCGTAGGGGGGGGCGGCAATCAGCCCCAGCATTTT
TRBV11-2	NA	TRBJ1-6	14	NA	CASTPSQRGSPLHF	TGTGCCAGCACCCCCAGTCAAAGAGGATCACCCCTCCACTTT
TRBV27	TRBD1	TRBJ2-5	15	NA	CASSLGQGAHPTQYF	TGTGCCAGCAGTTTGGGACAGGGGGCGCATCCGACCCAGTACTTC
TRBV9	NA	TRBJ1-3	14	NA	CASSDRQVGNTIYF	TGTGCCAGCAGCGACCGACAGGTTGGAAACACCATATATTTT
TRBV6-2/TRBV6-3	TRBD1	TRBJ2-7	16	NA	CASSPHGTGKSYEQYF	TGTGCCAGCAGTCCACACGGGACAGGGAAAAGTTACGAGCAGTACTTC
TRBV7-2	TRBD1	TRBJ2-2	15	NA	CASSFWTGGTGELFF	TGTGCCAGCAGCTTCTGGACAGGGGGCACCGGGGAGCTGTTTTTT
TRBV4-2	TRBD1	TRBJ2-2	16	few	CASSQGQGVYSGELFF	TGTGCCAGCAGCCAGGGACAGGGGGTGTATTCCGGGGAGCTGTTTTTT
TRBV2	NA	TRBJ1-2	13	medium-sized	CASSVDRLYGYTF	TGTGCCAGCAGTGTTGACAGACTCTATGGCTACACCTTC
TRBV18	NA	TRBJ2-2	13	NA	CASSPLNTGELFF	TGTGCCAGCTCACCATTAAACACCGGGGAGCTGTTTTTT
TRBV19	TRBD2	TRBJ2-7	15	NA	CASSMSAGGVYEQYF	TGTGCCAGTAGTATGTCGGCGGGAGGAGTATACGAGCAGTACTTC
TRBV24-1	TRBD1	TRBJ1-1	13	NA	CATRYDRGTEAFF	TGTGCCACCAGGTACGACAGGGGAACTGAAGCTTTCTTT
TRBV14	NA	TRBJ1-1	15	few	CASSQQSGLNTEAFF	TGTGCCAGCAGCCAACAATCGGGATTGAACACTGAAGCTTTCTTT
TRBV28	NA	TRBJ1-2	14	NA	CASSPWGHNYGYTF	TGTGCCAGCAGTCCCTGGGGACATAACTATGGCTACACCTTC
TRBV30	NA	TRBJ1-5	13	NA	CACSRGSGQPQHF	TGTGCCTGCAGTCGGGGTTCGGGTCAGCCCCAGCATTTT
TRBV15	TRBD1	TRBJ1-1	14	NA	CATSRTGANTEAFF	TGTGCCACCAGCAGAACAGGGGCGAACACTGAAGCTTTCTTT
TRBV5-1	TRBD1	TRBJ2-7	17	NA	CASSTDPQGTGSYEQYF	TGCGCCAGCAGCACAGACCCCCAGGGGACAGGCTCCTACGAGCAGTACTTC
TRBV19	NA	TRBJ2-1	16	NA	CASSPPLALVYNEQFF	TGTGCCAGTAGTCCCCCGTTGGCCCTAGTCTACAATGAGCAGTTCTTC
TRBV19	NA	TRBJ2-5	14	few	CASSIGGAPGTQYF	TGTGCCAGTAGTATAGGCGGGGCCCCAGGGACCCAGTACTTC
TRBV4-1	TRBD2	TRBJ2-5	15	NA	CASSQTGLAQETQYF	TGCGCCAGCAGCCAAACCGGACTAGCCCAAGAGACCCAGTACTTC
TRBV7-3	TRBD1	TRBJ2-1	14	NA	CASSLLLAGTGQFF	TGTGCCAGCAGCTTACTTCTTGCCGGGACAGGTCAGTTCTTC
TRBV19	TRBD1	TRBJ1-5	15	NA	CASTRTGWVNQPQHF	TGTGCCAGTACCCGGACAGGGTGGGTCAATCAGCCCCAGCATTTT
TRBV15	TRBD1	TRBJ2-1	17	NA	CATSRRTGKGPSGEQFF	TGTGCCACCAGCAGGAGGACAGGTAAAGGTCCATCGGGTGAGCAGTTCTTC
TRBV19	NA	TRBJ2-7	15	once	CASSSQTANSYEQYF	TGTGCCAGTAGCTCACAGACAGCGAACTCCTACGAGCAGTACTTC
TRBV11-2	NA	TRBJ2-1	15	NA	CASSLLNRDVDEQFF	TGTGCCAGCAGCTTATTGAACAGGGACGTGGATGAGCAGTTCTTC
TRBV14	TRBD1	TRBJ2-1	15	NA	CASSQERTGGNEQFF	TGTGCCAGCAGCCAAGAAAGGACAGGGGGCAATGAGCAGTTCTTC
TRBV7-2	TRBD1	TRBJ2-3	15	NA	CASSPTDRVTDTQYF	TGTGCCAGCAGCCCGACGGACAGGGTCACAGATACGCAGTATTTT
TRBV14	NA	TRBJ2-1	16	few	CASSQERGFSNNEQFF	TGTGCCAGCAGCCAAGAACGGGGTTTTTCTAACAATGAGCAGTTCTTC
TRBV6-1	TRBD1	TRBJ2-5	17	NA	CASSEDLRTGVKETQYF	TGTGCCAGCAGTGAAGATCTAAGGACAGGGGTTAAAGAGACCCAGTACTTC
TRBV5-8	TRBD2	TRBJ2-5	18	NA	CASSLARAAGGPGETQYF	TGTGCCAGCAGCTTGGCGCGGGCTGCGGGAGGGCCGGGAGAGACCCAGTACTTC
TRBV2	TRBD2	TRBJ2-5	15	NA	CASSPSGSRRETQYF	TGTGCCAGCAGTCCTAGCGGGAGTCGGCGGGAGACCCAGTACTTC
TRBV19	TRBD1	TRBJ1-1	13	few	CASSRGRRTEAFF	TGTGCCAGTAGCAGGGGGCGCCGGACTGAAGCTTTCTTT
TRBV5-4	NA	TRBJ1-6	13	NA	CASRGGNNSPLHF	TGTGCCAGCCGGGGGGGAAATAATTCACCCCTCCACTTT
TRBV7-2	NA	TRBJ2-1	15	NA	CASSLEGHSYNEQFF	TGTGCCAGCAGCTTAGAGGGACATTCCTACAATGAGCAGTTCTTC